Listed here are 7 T cell receptor beta chains from one sample, sequenced in a study of blood T cells in healthy people across ages. A second about 7 to 12 cycle PCR used barcoded and J-beta primers. TCRdb independently ran MiXCR on the 5' RACE reads; one entry per CDR3 protein. The sample consists of roughly 700,000 distinct CDR3 sequences, about 32% of them appearing once. The sequenced sample consisted of blood. The receptors originated from an elderly woman in good health.

This clonotype turned up a few times. A clone one base away is much larger, so this may be a read error. CDR3 DNA: TGTGCCAGCAAGGTGAATGAGCAGTACTTC. This translates into CASKVNEQYF. This chain joins TRBV2 and TRBJ2-5, with D unclear. The ends were cut back, 7 bases at V and 11 bases at J, with 11 bases in the middle. There are 10 residues in the CDR3. Germline assignment: CDR1 SNHLY and CDR2 FYNNEI.

This chain links TRBV20-1 with TRBJ2-3, with 15 bases matching TRBD2. V was clipped by 3 bases and J by 0 bases; unmatched bases: 19. The CDR3 contains 22 residues. Germline V gene sequence: CDR1 DFQATT, CDR2 SNEGSKA (reference sequence). The DNA for the CDR3 is TGCAGTGCTAGGAGAAGACGTCCCGGGACTAGCGGGGGGCGGGTTAGCACAGATACGCAGTATTTT. Residues: CSARRRRPGTSGGRVSTDTQYF.

This clonotype was picked up many times. The rearrangement links TRBV20-1 to TRBJ2-5; the match to TRBD1 covers 10 bases. The CDR3 spans 16 residues. The V gene end was trimmed by 1 base and the J gene end by 4 bases; junction bases not matched to a gene: 9. From germline, CDR1 is DFQATT and CDR2 SNEGSKA (reference sequence). The CDR3 DNA reads as TGCAGTGCTAGAGTACCGGGAGACAGGGGGCTAGAGACCCAGTACTTC. This gives the protein CSARVPGDRGLETQYF.

This clonotype was counted a few times. The genes are TRBV27 and TRBJ2-2, with 15 bases aligning to TRBD2. V dropped 6 bases and J dropped 7; count of bases not matched to a gene: 9. This CDR3 contains 17 residues. CDR1 is MNHEY, CDR2 SMNVEV, per germline (reference sequence). CDR3 nucleotides: TGTGCCAGCAGCCCCGGACTAGCGGGGGGGCCGGACGGGGAGCTGTTTTTT. This translates into CASSPGLAGGPDGELFF.

There are a few counts of this clonotype. The chain recombines TRBV10-3 with TRBJ2-7; 8 positions match TRBD1. The J segment lost 0 bases and the V segment lost 5 bases, leaving 3 bases of the junction unmatched. From germline, CDR1 is ENHRY and CDR2 SYGVKD. The CDR3 consists of 14 residues. This CDR3 reads CAISWTGSSYEQYF. CDR3 coding DNA: TGTGCCATCAGTTGGACAGGGAGCTCCTACGAGCAGTACTTC.

This clonotype was detected a few times. This chain joins TRBV20-1 and TRBJ2-7; weak D call: TRBD2 (6 bases). Trimming stripped 2 bases from V and 7 bases from J, with 21 bases between. In germline, CDR1 is DFQATT, CDR2 SNEGSKA (reference sequence). This CDR3 comprises 15 residues. The CDR3 here is CSARPRDLNYNEQYF. The CDR3, as DNA: TGCAGTGCTAGACCCCGGGACTTAAATTACAATGAGCAGTACTTC.

This clonotype was counted a few times. Possible read error: a much larger clone is one base away. The chain links TRBV10-3 to TRBJ2-1; 13 bases map to TRBD2. The CDR3 is made up of 17 amino acids. Germline trimming cut 3 bases from V and 13 bases from J; bases unmatched to any gene: 15. The germline gives CDR1 ENHRY, CDR2 SYGVKD. The CDR3 protein is CAISDPRTSGGRETQFF. The CDR3 DNA reads as TGTGCCATCAGTGACCCCAGGACTAGCGGGGGCAGAGAGACCCAGTTCTTC.